This T cell receptor (beta chain) was sequenced during a study of blood T cell repertoires in COVID-19. Turning to the study itself: Material from acute and convalescent COVID-19 was sourced from the United States, Italy and Spain. PBMCs, B-cell-depleted T cells, or T cells were the source of the cDNA or gDNA that made up the material.

Authors' data handling: Amplification from reference gene primers served as the basis for estimated nucleated cell counts. The assay was immunoSEQ multiplex PCR, and TCRdb's table has in-frame clones only and misses some. The D gene and trimming were derived from the DNA, and the V and J assignments and clone size from that table. The repertoire includes over 100,000 clones, 85% of them detected once, and approximately 1.5% sits in the top ten. The receptor was derived from a man aged 35 to 55 with acute or convalescent COVID-19. The source material was peripheral blood.

The CDR3 sequence is CASRMGLDWDTQYF. DNA of the CDR3: TGTGCCAGCAGGATGGGACTAGATTGGGATACGCAGTATTTT. The rearrangement joins TRBV27 to TRBJ2-3, with TRBD2 matching over 8 bases. V dropped 6 bases and J dropped 6; count of bases not matched to a gene: 8. Germline V gene sequence: CDR1 MNHEY, CDR2 SMNVEV (reference sequence). The CDR3 spans 14 residues.